This T cell receptor beta chain is from a study of cytomegalovirus exposure and HLA in healthy donors. Primers included in the PCR were 60 Vbeta and 13 Jbeta primers. Data came from immunoSEQ multiplex PCR; TCRdb stores just in-frame clones and leaves some out. The sample has 150,000 to 200,000 clones, 82% seen once; the top ten hold roughly 1.6%. V lost 1 base to trimming and J lost 8 bases; unmatched junction nucleotides: 12. Looked up from germline, CDR1 is MDHEN and CDR2 is SYDVKM. The length of the CDR3 is 17 residues. The origin of this receptor is a girl between 5 and 17 years old in good health and CMV-seropositive. The V gene is TRBV28, the J gene TRBJ2-1; 9 bases are a match to TRBD2. The sequencing input was PBMCs. The CDR3 reads CASSLSAGGLYVHEQFF. CDR3 bases: TGTGCCAGCAGTTTATCGGCGGGGGGGCTTTACGTCCATGAGCAGTTCTTC.